One T cell receptor beta chain is described in this entry. From germline, CDR1 is SGHRS and CDR2 YFSETQ. Trimming left V 0 bases short and J 1 base short, with 11 bases between. CDR3 length: 16 residues. This entry belongs to a study of blood T cell repertoires in COVID-19. Produced via immunoSEQ multiplex PCR; TCRdb's table is partial and in-frame only. This sample has approximately 250,000 clones; around four fifths occur once, and the top ten carry about 6.3%. The sequenced sample was peripheral blood. The chain links TRBV5-1 to TRBJ2-1; tentatively, D is TRBD2 (6 bases). The TCR originated in a woman aged 60-70 years with active or convalescent COVID-19. CDR3 nucleotide sequence: TGCGCCAGCAGCTTGGACGGCGGGGAATCCTACAATGAGCAGTTCTTC. This sequence encodes CASSLDGGESYNEQFF.